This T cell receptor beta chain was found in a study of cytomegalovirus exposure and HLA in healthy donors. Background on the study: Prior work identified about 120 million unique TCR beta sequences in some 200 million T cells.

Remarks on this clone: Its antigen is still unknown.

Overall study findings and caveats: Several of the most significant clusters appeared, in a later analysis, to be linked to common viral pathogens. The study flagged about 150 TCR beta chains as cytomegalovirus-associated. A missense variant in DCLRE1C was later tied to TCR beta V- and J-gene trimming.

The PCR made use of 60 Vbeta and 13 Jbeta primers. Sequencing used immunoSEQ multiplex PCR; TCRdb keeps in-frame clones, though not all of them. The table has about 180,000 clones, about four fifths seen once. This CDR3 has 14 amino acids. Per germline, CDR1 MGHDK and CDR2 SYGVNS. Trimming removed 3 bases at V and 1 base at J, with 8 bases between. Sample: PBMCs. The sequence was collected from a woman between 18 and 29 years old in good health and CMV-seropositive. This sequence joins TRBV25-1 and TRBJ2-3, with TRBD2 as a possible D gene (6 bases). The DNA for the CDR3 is TGTGCCAGCAGTGACCCTAGCGGCACAGATACGCAGTATTTT. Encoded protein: CASSDPSGTDTQYF.